Listed below are T cell receptor beta chains from one sample, sequenced in a study of beta chain features in type 1 diabetes. Produced via immunoSEQ multiplex PCR; TCRdb's table is partial and in-frame only. Among about 210,000 clones listed, approximately 10% were seen once. The sample comprised central memory CD4+ T cells from blood. Receptor source: a man between 18 and 29 years old in good health. The CDR3 runs from the conserved cysteine through the conserved F or W. Each record gives: J gene, clone size, D gene, V gene, CDR3 DNA, CDR3 protein. D genes are given only for firm matches. Size values are once, few and many counts, or a class for expanded clones, and some rows have none.

J gene: TRBJ1-2; clone size: many; D gene: NA; V gene: TRBV29-1; CDR3 DNA: TGCAGCGTTCTCAGGGTATCCTATGGCTACACCTTC; CDR3 protein: CSVLRVSYGYTF
J gene: TRBJ1-5; clone size: NA; D gene: NA; V gene: TRBV28; CDR3 DNA: TGTGCCAGCAGAGAGAGCAATCAGCCCCAGCATTTT; CDR3 protein: CASRESNQPQHF
J gene: TRBJ2-2; clone size: few; D gene: NA; V gene: TRBV5-1; CDR3 DNA: TGCGCCAGCAGCTTGGAGGTGAACACCGGGGAGCTGTTTTTT; CDR3 protein: CASSLEVNTGELFF
J gene: TRBJ2-1; clone size: NA; D gene: NA; V gene: TRBV9; CDR3 DNA: TGTGCCAGCAGCCCACAACAGGGAGACAAGCGGCAGTTCTTC; CDR3 protein: CASSPQQGDKRQFF
J gene: TRBJ2-2; clone size: NA; D gene: NA; V gene: TRBV30; CDR3 DNA: TGTGCCTGGAGTGTACGGGGGACCGGGGAGCTGTTTTTT; CDR3 protein: CAWSVRGTGELFF
J gene: TRBJ1-5; clone size: few; D gene: NA; V gene: TRBV4-2; CDR3 DNA: TGTGCCAGCAGCCAAGATCGGGGCAATCAGCCCCAGCATTTT; CDR3 protein: CASSQDRGNQPQHF
J gene: TRBJ2-7; clone size: few; D gene: TRBD1; V gene: TRBV7-2; CDR3 DNA: TGTGCCAGCAGCTTCGATTCGGGACAGGGGTACGAGCAGTACTTC; CDR3 protein: CASSFDSGQGYEQYF
J gene: TRBJ2-1; clone size: many; D gene: NA; V gene: TRBV14; CDR3 DNA: TGTGCCAGCAGCCAAGGGCAGGCCAAAGTGCAGTTCTTC; CDR3 protein: CASSQGQAKVQFF
J gene: TRBJ1-1; clone size: NA; D gene: TRBD1; V gene: TRBV7-9; CDR3 DNA: TGTGCCAGCCAATCCCAGGGGGATGGTGAAGCTTTCTTT; CDR3 protein: CASQSQGDGEAFF
J gene: TRBJ1-2; clone size: NA; D gene: TRBD1; V gene: TRBV6-1; CDR3 DNA: TGTGCCAGCAGCGTGACAGGGGGCACGGACTATGGCTACACCTTC; CDR3 protein: CASSVTGGTDYGYTF
J gene: TRBJ2-5; clone size: NA; D gene: NA; V gene: TRBV7-9; CDR3 DNA: TGTGCCAGCAGCTTAGGCCTAGGAACCCAGTACTTC; CDR3 protein: CASSLGLGTQYF
J gene: TRBJ2-1; clone size: many; D gene: TRBD2; V gene: TRBV14; CDR3 DNA: TGTGCCAGGAGACTAGCGGGCGTCTCCTACAATGAGCAGTTCTTC; CDR3 protein: CARRLAGVSYNEQFF
J gene: TRBJ2-3; clone size: NA; D gene: TRBD2; V gene: TRBV27; CDR3 DNA: TGTGCCAGCAGTTCCGCGGGAGGGATAGTGACAGATACGCAGTATTTT; CDR3 protein: CASSSAGGIVTDTQYF
J gene: TRBJ2-1; clone size: NA; D gene: TRBD2; V gene: TRBV7-3; CDR3 DNA: TGTGCCAGCAGCTCCCTAGCGGGAGGGGCTGAGCAGTTCTTC; CDR3 protein: CASSSLAGGAEQFF
J gene: TRBJ2-7; clone size: few; D gene: TRBD1; V gene: TRBV19; CDR3 DNA: TGTGCCAGTAGTATAGATAGGACAGGAACTACCTACGAGCAGTACTTC; CDR3 protein: CASSIDRTGTTYEQYF
J gene: TRBJ2-5; clone size: NA; D gene: TRBD1; V gene: TRBV27; CDR3 DNA: TGTGCCAGCAGTTTACGTGTGGCAGGGGGTGTAGAGACCCAGTACTTC; CDR3 protein: CASSLRVAGGVETQYF
J gene: TRBJ2-5; clone size: few; D gene: NA; V gene: TRBV30; CDR3 DNA: TGTGCCTGGAGTGAAGGGGTCCCAGAGACCCAGTACTTC; CDR3 protein: CAWSEGVPETQYF
J gene: TRBJ2-1; clone size: many; D gene: TRBD2; V gene: TRBV27; CDR3 DNA: TGTGCCTCTGGGGGGGTCTATGAGCAGTTCTTC; CDR3 protein: CASGGVYEQFF
J gene: TRBJ2-5; clone size: NA; D gene: NA; V gene: TRBV7-2; CDR3 DNA: TGTGCCAGCAGCATAAGGCCTCAGGAGACCCAGTACTTC; CDR3 protein: CASSIRPQETQYF
J gene: TRBJ2-1; clone size: NA; D gene: TRBD2; V gene: TRBV18; CDR3 DNA: TGTGCCAGCTCGGGATCCGCGGGAGGAGTTAACAATGAGCAGTTCTTC; CDR3 protein: CASSGSAGGVNNEQFF
J gene: TRBJ2-2; clone size: NA; D gene: NA; V gene: TRBV7-2; CDR3 DNA: TGTGCCAGCAGCTTAACGGGGTTCACCGGGGAGCTGTTTTTT; CDR3 protein: CASSLTGFTGELFF
J gene: TRBJ1-2; clone size: many; D gene: NA; V gene: TRBV30; CDR3 DNA: TGTGCCTGGAGCTCACAGGGAGGGGGCTATGGCTACACCTTC; CDR3 protein: CAWSSQGGGYGYTF
J gene: TRBJ2-1; clone size: NA; D gene: NA; V gene: TRBV18; CDR3 DNA: TGTGCCAGCTCACCGGCGAATGAGCAGTTCTTC; CDR3 protein: CASSPANEQFF
J gene: TRBJ1-2; clone size: many; D gene: NA; V gene: TRBV7-9; CDR3 DNA: TGTGCCAGCAGCTCACAGGGAATTGGCGGCTACACCTTC; CDR3 protein: CASSSQGIGGYTF
J gene: TRBJ2-1; clone size: few; D gene: NA; V gene: TRBV6-1; CDR3 DNA: TGTGCCAGCAGTGAAGCGCGGAGGGGCCTTCAGCAGTTCTTC; CDR3 protein: CASSEARRGLQQFF
J gene: TRBJ1-1; clone size: NA; D gene: NA; V gene: TRBV11-1; CDR3 DNA: TGTGCCAGCAGCTTAGGACTTGGGGACACTGAAGCTTTCTTT; CDR3 protein: CASSLGLGDTEAFF
J gene: TRBJ2-5; clone size: many; D gene: NA; V gene: TRBV7-2; CDR3 DNA: TGTGCCAGCAGCTTAGGGGCGCGACAAGAGACCCAGTACTTC; CDR3 protein: CASSLGARQETQYF
J gene: TRBJ2-4; clone size: NA; D gene: NA; V gene: TRBV5-1; CDR3 DNA: TGCGCCAGCAGGGATTTAAAGCGAGAAAACATTCAGTACTTC; CDR3 protein: CASRDLKRENIQYF
J gene: TRBJ2-2; clone size: NA; D gene: NA; V gene: TRBV2; CDR3 DNA: TGTGCCAGCAGCGAGGAGAGCGGGACCGGGGAGCTGTTTTTT; CDR3 protein: CASSEESGTGELFF
J gene: TRBJ2-1; clone size: many; D gene: TRBD2; V gene: TRBV2; CDR3 DNA: TGTGCCAGCACCCTAGCGGGAGGGTCCCAAAATGAGCAGTTCTTC; CDR3 protein: CASTLAGGSQNEQFF
J gene: TRBJ2-1; clone size: few; D gene: NA; V gene: TRBV5-4; CDR3 DNA: TGTGCCAGCAGCTTGGTTGGATCCTACAATGAGCAGTTCTTC; CDR3 protein: CASSLVGSYNEQFF
J gene: TRBJ2-3; clone size: many; D gene: NA; V gene: TRBV2; CDR3 DNA: TGTGCCAGCAGAAGACCAGGGATGGGCACAGATACGCAGTATTTT; CDR3 protein: CASRRPGMGTDTQYF
J gene: TRBJ2-7; clone size: few; D gene: NA; V gene: TRBV28; CDR3 DNA: TGTGCCAGCAGTCGCTCCTACGAGCAGTACTTC; CDR3 protein: CASSRSYEQYF
J gene: TRBJ2-1; clone size: few; D gene: TRBD1; V gene: TRBV15; CDR3 DNA: TGTGCCACCAGCAACGCAGGGGGCCTTCGGCAGTTCTTC; CDR3 protein: CATSNAGGLRQFF
J gene: TRBJ2-1; clone size: few; D gene: TRBD2; V gene: TRBV29-1; CDR3 DNA: TGCAGCGTGCCCCCCGGACAGTTAAGCGGGAGGGCCCGCAATGAGCAGTTCTTC; CDR3 protein: CSVPPGQLSGRARNEQFF
J gene: TRBJ1-2; clone size: few; D gene: NA; V gene: TRBV7-9; CDR3 DNA: TGTGCCAGCAGCCCCCAAGCCTGGGTCTCTGTCTACACCTTC; CDR3 protein: CASSPQAWVSVYTF
J gene: TRBJ2-1; clone size: many; D gene: TRBD2; V gene: TRBV30; CDR3 DNA: TGTGCCTGGAGTAGACTTAGCGGGAGTTTAAATGAGCAGTTCTTC; CDR3 protein: CAWSRLSGSLNEQFF
J gene: TRBJ1-4; clone size: NA; D gene: NA; V gene: TRBV29-1; CDR3 DNA: TGCAGCGTTGCCCACTGGGAGGGGAAACTGTTTTTT; CDR3 protein: CSVAHWEGKLFF
J gene: TRBJ1-2; clone size: NA; D gene: TRBD1; V gene: TRBV4-3; CDR3 DNA: TGCGCCAGCAGCCCCGTACCCACCGGGACAGGGTTCTATGGCTACACCTTC; CDR3 protein: CASSPVPTGTGFYGYTF
J gene: TRBJ2-6; clone size: few; D gene: NA; V gene: TRBV18; CDR3 DNA: TGTGCCAGCTCCGGACAGATCTCTGGGGCCAACGTCCTGACTTTC; CDR3 protein: CASSGQISGANVLTF
J gene: TRBJ1-4; clone size: few; D gene: TRBD1; V gene: TRBV7-9; CDR3 DNA: TGTGCCAGCAGCACGGACAGGGGAGGTGAAAAACTGTTTTTT; CDR3 protein: CASSTDRGGEKLFF
J gene: TRBJ2-7; clone size: few; D gene: NA; V gene: TRBV28; CDR3 DNA: TGTGCCAGCAGTCTATCTGCCGGGCCCCGGACGTCCTACGAGCAGTACTTC; CDR3 protein: CASSLSAGPRTSYEQYF
J gene: TRBJ2-7; clone size: NA; D gene: NA; V gene: TRBV28; CDR3 DNA: TGTGCCAGCGGGACCTATAGCGGTTATTACGAGCAGTACTTC; CDR3 protein: CASGTYSGYYEQYF
J gene: TRBJ2-4; clone size: few; D gene: NA; V gene: TRBV23-1; CDR3 DNA: TGCGCCAGCAGCCCCCTAGGTGGGGAAGGGCCCAAAAACATTCAGTACTTC; CDR3 protein: CASSPLGGEGPKNIQYF
J gene: TRBJ2-5; clone size: few; D gene: NA; V gene: TRBV7-3; CDR3 DNA: TGTGCCAGCAGCTTCTCCCATCAAGAGACCCAGTACTTC; CDR3 protein: CASSFSHQETQYF
J gene: TRBJ2-5; clone size: NA; D gene: TRBD2; V gene: TRBV28; CDR3 DNA: TGTGCCAGCAGTTTACCGCTAGCGGGAGGAGAGACCCAGTACTTC; CDR3 protein: CASSLPLAGGETQYF
J gene: TRBJ2-5; clone size: NA; D gene: NA; V gene: TRBV29-1; CDR3 DNA: TGCAGCGTTGTGGGGCCCCTTTTTGGGGAGGCAGAGACCCAGTACTTC; CDR3 protein: CSVVGPLFGEAETQYF
J gene: TRBJ2-7; clone size: NA; D gene: TRBD1; V gene: TRBV11-1; CDR3 DNA: TGTGCCAGCAGGGAGGGACAGGGCACCGCTTCGTACGAGCAGTACTTC; CDR3 protein: CASREGQGTASYEQYF
J gene: TRBJ2-5; clone size: NA; D gene: NA; V gene: TRBV7-9; CDR3 DNA: TGTGCCAGCAGTGCAGGGTACCAAGAGACCCAGTACTTC; CDR3 protein: CASSAGYQETQYF
J gene: TRBJ2-1; clone size: NA; D gene: NA; V gene: TRBV14; CDR3 DNA: TGTGCCAGCAGCCAAGATCCCCCGCAGAGCTCCTACAATGAGCAGTTCTTC; CDR3 protein: CASSQDPPQSSYNEQFF
J gene: TRBJ2-1; clone size: NA; D gene: NA; V gene: TRBV20-1; CDR3 DNA: TGCAGTGCACTTAGGAATGAGCAGTTCTTC; CDR3 protein: CSALRNEQFF